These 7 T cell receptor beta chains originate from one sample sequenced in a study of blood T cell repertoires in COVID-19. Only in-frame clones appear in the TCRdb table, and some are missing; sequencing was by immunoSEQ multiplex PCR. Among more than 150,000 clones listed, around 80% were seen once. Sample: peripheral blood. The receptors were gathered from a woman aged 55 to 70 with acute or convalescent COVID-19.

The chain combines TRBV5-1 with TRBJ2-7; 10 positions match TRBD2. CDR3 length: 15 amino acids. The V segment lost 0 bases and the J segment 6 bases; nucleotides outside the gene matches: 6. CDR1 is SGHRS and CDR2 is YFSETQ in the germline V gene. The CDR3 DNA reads TGCGCCAGCAGCTTGGCATTAGCGGGGGGCGGCGAGCAGTACTTC. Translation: CASSLALAGGGEQYF.

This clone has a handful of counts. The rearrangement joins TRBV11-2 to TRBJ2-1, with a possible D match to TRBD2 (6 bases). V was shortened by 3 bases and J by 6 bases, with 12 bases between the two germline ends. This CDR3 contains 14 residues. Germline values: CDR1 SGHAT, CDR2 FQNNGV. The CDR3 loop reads CASSLLDYSNEQFF. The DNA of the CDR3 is TGTGCCAGCAGCTTGCTGGACTATAGCAATGAGCAGTTCTTC.

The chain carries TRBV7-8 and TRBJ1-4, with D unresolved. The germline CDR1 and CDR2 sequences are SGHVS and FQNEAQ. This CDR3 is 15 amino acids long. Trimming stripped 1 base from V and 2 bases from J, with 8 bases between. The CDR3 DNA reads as TGTGCCAGCAGCTTAGGCGGCTTTACTAATGAAAAACTGTTTTTT. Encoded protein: CASSLGGFTNEKLFF.

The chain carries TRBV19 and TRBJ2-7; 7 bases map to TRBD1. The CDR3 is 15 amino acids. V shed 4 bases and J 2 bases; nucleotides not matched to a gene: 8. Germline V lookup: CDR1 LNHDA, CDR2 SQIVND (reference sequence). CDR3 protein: CASSTATGDPYEQYF. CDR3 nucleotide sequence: TGTGCCAGTAGTACGGCAACAGGGGACCCCTACGAGCAGTACTTC.

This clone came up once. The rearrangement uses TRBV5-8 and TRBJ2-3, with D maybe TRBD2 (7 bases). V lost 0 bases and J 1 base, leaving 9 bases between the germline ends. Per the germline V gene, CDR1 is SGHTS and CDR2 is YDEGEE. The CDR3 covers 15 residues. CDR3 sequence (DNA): TGTGCCAGCAGCTTGGGGGGGGGCGGCACAGATACGCAGTATTTT. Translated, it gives CASSLGGGGTDTQYF. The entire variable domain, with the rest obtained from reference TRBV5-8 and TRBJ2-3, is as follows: EAGVTQSPTHLIKTRGQQATLRCSPISGHTSVYWYQQALGLGLQFLLWYDEGEERNRGNFPPRFSGRQFPNYSSELNVNALELEDSALYLCASSLGGGGTDTQYFGPGTRLTVL.

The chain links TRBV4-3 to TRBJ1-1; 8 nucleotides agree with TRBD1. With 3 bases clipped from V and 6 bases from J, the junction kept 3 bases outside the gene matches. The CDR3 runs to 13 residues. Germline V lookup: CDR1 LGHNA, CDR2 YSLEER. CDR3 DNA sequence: TGCGCCAGCAGCCAGGACAGGGTTGCTGAAGCTTTCTTT. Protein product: CASSQDRVAEAFF.

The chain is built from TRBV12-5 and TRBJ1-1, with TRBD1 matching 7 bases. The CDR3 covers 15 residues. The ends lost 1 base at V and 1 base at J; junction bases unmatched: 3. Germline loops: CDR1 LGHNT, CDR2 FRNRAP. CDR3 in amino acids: CASGLGTGANTEAFF. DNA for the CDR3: TGTGCTAGTGGTTTGGGGACAGGAGCGAACACTGAAGCTTTCTTT.